This T cell receptor (beta chain) was sequenced in a study of cytomegalovirus exposure and HLA in healthy donors. PCR used 60 Vbeta primers and 13 Jbeta primers. Clones were sequenced by immunoSEQ multiplex PCR, and TCRdb holds only the in-frame ones, with some missing. The sample contains 150,000 to 170,000 clones, 60% to 85% of which appear only once. The CDR3 runs 14 residues. Germline V gives CDR1 KGHSH, CDR2 LQKENI. Trimming cost V 3 bases and J 0 bases, with 6 bases left between them. General study points: In the analysis, some V segments, TRBV6-2 and TRBV6-3 included, were excluded as indistinguishable.

Regarding this clone: Its specificity is not known.

This chain joins TRBV18 and TRBJ1-3; no clear D. Specimen: PBMCs. The receptor was derived from a woman in her thirties or forties in good health and CMV-seronegative. CDR3 coding DNA: TGTGCCAGCTCACCTAATAGCTCTGGAAACACCATATATTTT. It codes for CASSPNSSGNTIYF.